Shown below are 29 T cell receptor beta chains from a single sample sequenced in a study of T cells after yellow fever vaccination. TCRdb reprocessed the 5' RACE reads via MiXCR and lists one record per CDR3 protein. The repertoire holds around 350,000 distinct CDR3 sequences, with roughly 10% as singletons. This sample comprised PBMCs, obtained on the day of the first yellow fever vaccination. The origin of the receptors is a man aged 18-30 years who received the YFV17D yellow fever vaccine.

This clonotype was seen only a few times. The chain has TRBV5-1 and TRBJ2-7; a possible D gene is TRBD2 (6 bases). This CDR3 is 15 amino acids long. V was cut by 1 base and J by 7 bases, with 18 bases left in between. The germline V gene has CDR1 SGHRS and CDR2 YFSETQ. The CDR3: CASSLQGDPREEQYV. The CDR3 DNA is TGCGCCAGCAGCTTGCAAGGGGACCCACGGGAGGAGCAGTACGTC.

This clonotype was counted a few times. This chain links TRBV15 with TRBJ1-4; 8 bases fit TRBD1. The CDR3 runs 14 residues. Germline V gene data show CDR1 as LNHNV and CDR2 as YYDKDF (reference sequence). V lost 0 bases to trimming and J lost 11 bases; unmatched junction nucleotides: 5. The CDR3 spells CATSRETSGGKLFF. For the CDR3, the DNA is TGTGCCACCAGCAGAGAGACCTCAGGGGGCAAACTGTTTTTT.

The chain employs TRBV24-1 and TRBJ2-5; D assignment may be TRBD1 or TRBD2 (7 bases each). This CDR3 region has 16 residues. Trimming took off 2 bases at V and 2 bases at J, with 14 bases between the two ends. CDR1 KGHDR and CDR2 SFDVKD come from the germline V gene. The CDR3: CATSDSVRGGQETQYF. In DNA, the CDR3 is TGTGCCACCAGTGATTCGGTCAGGGGGGGTCAAGAGACCCAGTACTTC.

V and J are TRBV5-6 and TRBJ2-5; D possibly matches TRBD1 or TRBD2 (5 bases each). V was cut by 4 bases and J by 6 bases, with 19 bases left in between. The CDR3 length is 15 residues. CDR1 is SGHDT, CDR2 YYEEEE, per germline. This CDR3 reads CASSPVGRDGKTQYF. DNA for the CDR3: TGTGCCAGCAGCCCCGTGGGACGTGACGGGAAGACCCAGTACTTC.

This clonotype was recorded many times. The chain links TRBV9 to TRBJ2-1; D ambiguous. V dropped 1 base and J dropped 5 bases, with 10 bases sitting between them. CDR3 length: 14 residues. CDR1 SGDLS and CDR2 YYNGEE come from the germline V gene. DNA of the CDR3: TGTGCCAGCAGCGTAAGCGAACGAAACAATGAGCAGTTCTTC. As protein: CASSVSERNNEQFF.

The rearrangement uses TRBV19 and TRBJ1-5, with 8 bases matching TRBD1. CDR1 LNHDA and CDR2 SQIVND come from the germline V gene (reference sequence). The ends lost 8 bases at V and 2 bases at J; junction bases unmatched: 5. The CDR3 contains 14 residues. The CDR3 sequence: CASQGANGNQPQHF. The CDR3, as DNA: TGTGCCAGTCAGGGGGCAAACGGCAATCAGCCCCAGCATTTT.

This chain uses TRBV6-5 with TRBJ2-7, with 10 bases aligning to TRBD1. This CDR3 contains 14 residues. Germline V gene sequence: CDR1 MNHEY, CDR2 SVGAGI. V was pared by 3 bases and J by 6 bases, with 5 bases of the junction left unmatched. CDR3 sequence reads: CASSYGTGALEQYF. In DNA form, the CDR3 reads TGTGCCAGCAGTTATGGGACAGGGGCCCTCGAGCAGTACTTC.

This clonotype has just a few counts. The rearrangement links TRBV7-2 to TRBJ2-7; D is ambiguous. Germline assignment: CDR1 SGHTA and CDR2 FQGNSA. The V end lost 1 base, the J end lost 2 bases, and 9 bases lay between the germline ends. The CDR3 spans 14 residues. The CDR3 reads CASSLGTDAYEQYF. CDR3 nucleotides: TGTGCCAGCAGCTTAGGAACGGACGCCTACGAGCAGTACTTC.

This clonotype has only a few counts. The gene calls are TRBV7-9 and TRBJ2-5; D might be TRBD1 (6 bases). Germline V gene lookup returns CDR1 SEHNR and CDR2 FQNEAQ (reference sequence). The CDR3 extends over 13 amino acids. The germline V and J ends were trimmed by 6 bases and 5 bases, with 13 bases remaining between them. The CDR3 coding sequence is TGTGCCAGCAGGGTGGGGGCCTGGGAGACCCAGTACTTC. Translation: CASRVGAWETQYF.

The V and J genes are TRBV5-1 and TRBJ2-5, with a tentative D call TRBD2 (7 bases). The germline V gene encodes CDR1 SGHRS and CDR2 YFSETQ. CDR3 length equals 15 residues. The V gene lost 0 bases and the J gene lost 5 bases, with 14 bases spanning the gap. DNA of the CDR3: TGCGCCAGCAGCTTGGAGGGGGGGCCGGGGGAGACCCAGTACTTC. The encoded protein is CASSLEGGPGETQYF.

The table lists this clonotype with a few counts. The chain carries TRBV7-2 and TRBJ2-7; tentatively, D is TRBD2 (5 bases). The CDR3 consists of 14 residues. V was trimmed by 5 bases and J by 3 bases, leaving 14 bases between them. Germline lookup yields CDR1 SGHTA and CDR2 FQGNSA. The DNA for the CDR3 is TGTGCCAGCAGCCCCGATTCGGGGAGCTACGAGCAGTACGTC. This encodes CASSPDSGSYEQYV.

This clonotype appeared many times. The J gene is TRBJ2-3, the V gene TRBV5-1, with 8 bases aligning to TRBD1. CDR1 and CDR2 from the germline V gene are SGHRS and YFSETQ. The CDR3 has 16 residues. The V and J ends lost 7 bases and 4 bases, in that order; junction bases with no gene match: 14. CDR3 in DNA: TGCGCCAGCGGACAGGGCCATGAGTCGAGCGCAGATACGCAGTATTTT. Protein product: CASGQGHESSADTQYF.

At least ten counts were recorded for this clonotype. The chain has TRBV28 and TRBJ1-5, with 7 bases fitting TRBD1. Germline values: CDR1 MDHEN, CDR2 SYDVKM. There are 16 residues in the CDR3. V was pared by 4 bases and J by 0 bases, with 6 bases of the junction left unmatched. The CDR3: CASSSLRQGSNQPQHF. CDR3 sequence (DNA): TGTGCCAGCAGTTCCCTCCGACAGGGTAGCAATCAGCCCCAGCATTTT.

Only a few counts were recorded for this clonotype. The V call is TRBV7-3, the J call TRBJ2-7, with TRBD1 matching 10 bases. This CDR3 is built from 13 residues. The junction had 0 bases not matched to a gene; V was cut back by 6 bases and J by 1 base. Germline CDR1 and CDR2: SGHTA and FQGTGA. The CDR3 loop reads CASRDRGSYEQYV. CDR3 DNA sequence: TGTGCCAGCAGGGACAGGGGGTCCTACGAGCAGTACGTC.

This clonotype has more than one count but fewer than ten. This chain joins TRBV5-6 and TRBJ2-5; 11 positions agree with TRBD2. V was pared by 1 base and J by 2 bases, with 4 bases of the junction left unmatched. CDR1 and CDR2 (germline): SGHDT, YYEEEE. The length of the CDR3 is 16 residues. CDR3 in amino acids: CASSLLTSGGQETQYF. The CDR3 bases are TGTGCCAGCAGCTTGCTCACTAGCGGGGGTCAAGAGACCCAGTACTTC.

This clonotype was seen a handful of times. The gene calls are TRBV5-5 and TRBJ2-7; D may be TRBD2 (6 bases). V lost 4 bases, J lost 0 bases, and 14 bases lay in between. The CDR3 loop spans 15 amino acids. The germline CDR1 and CDR2 sequences are SGHKS and YYEKEE (reference sequence). The CDR3 sequence is CASSRRGGTSYEQYV. Written as DNA, the CDR3 is TGTGCCAGCAGCCGACGAGGCGGGACCTCCTACGAGCAGTACGTC.

Points on this clonotype: The junction does not match germline at one end; this may be a read error. The chain employs TRBV11-2 and TRBJ2-5; D unclear. Per the germline V gene, CDR1 is SGHAT and CDR2 is FQNNGV. The CDR3 is 11 residues long. The chain's CDR3 is CASSLDLTQYF. In DNA form, the CDR3 reads TGTGCCAGCAGCCTAGACTTGACCCAGTACTTC.

This chain uses TRBV20-1 with TRBJ2-3, with D possibly TRBD2 on 6 matching bases. Trimming removed 3 bases at V and 2 bases at J, with 18 bases between. Looked up from germline, CDR1 is DFQATT and CDR2 is SNEGSKA (reference sequence). The CDR3 extends over 16 amino acids. This CDR3 reads CSASVAGAGYTDTQYF. CDR3 nucleotides: TGCAGTGCTAGCGTCGCCGGGGCGGGATACACAGATACGCAGTATTTT.

The V and J genes are TRBV2 and TRBJ2-2; D remains ambiguous. The CDR3 extends over 14 amino acids. CDR1 SNHLY and CDR2 FYNNEI come from the germline V gene. The V end lost 7 bases, the J end lost 1 base, and 10 bases lay between the germline ends. This chain's CDR3 is CASKWTQNTGELFF. The CDR3 DNA follows: TGTGCCAGCAAATGGACCCAGAACACCGGGGAGCTGTTTTTT.

This clonotype was recorded a few times. This chain links TRBV18 with TRBJ2-3; the D is unclear. Germline CDR1 reads KGHSH; CDR2 reads LQKENI. This CDR3 is 15 amino acids long. Deletions cut 6 bases from V and 2 bases from J, with 15 bases between. The CDR3 loop is CASSQDPAFTDTQYF. The CDR3 nucleotides are TGTGCCAGCTCTCAGGACCCGGCCTTCACAGATACGCAGTATTTT. Variable domain in full (rest from reference TRBV18 and TRBJ2-3): NAGVMQNPRHLVRRRGQEARLRCSPMKGHSHVYWYRQLPEEGLKFMVYLQKENIIDESGMPKERFSAEFPKEGPSILRIQQVVRGDSAAYFCASSQDPAFTDTQYFGPGTRLTVL.

In this sample, this clonotype turned up many times. The DNA of the CDR3 is TGTGCCAGCTCACTCGGGAGACAGGGGTTTGGAGATACGCAGTATTTT. It specifies CASSLGRQGFGDTQYF. The gene calls are TRBV18 and TRBJ2-3; 8 bases align to TRBD1. J was trimmed by 5 bases and V by 4 bases; bases with no gene match: 11. The germline V gene encodes CDR1 KGHSH and CDR2 LQKENI. There are 16 residues in the CDR3.

V and J are TRBV5-1 and TRBJ2-3; the match to TRBD2 covers 11 bases. The CDR3 loop spans 18 amino acids. Germline CDR1 is SGHRS and CDR2 is YFSETQ. After removal of 0 bases from V and 2 bases from J, the junction contained 8 bases not matched to a gene. The CDR3 DNA is TGCGCCAGCAGCTTGGCCTCGGCTAGCGGGGGGATCACAGATACGCAGTATTTT. This translates into CASSLASASGGITDTQYF.

The J gene is TRBJ2-6, the V gene TRBV25-1; a weak D match, TRBD1 (5 bases). V was trimmed by 0 bases and J by 4 bases, leaving 7 bases between them. The CDR3 has 15 residues. The germline V gene has CDR1 MGHDK and CDR2 SYGVNS. The CDR3 coding sequence is TGTGCCAGCAGTGAATATGGGGCCGGGGCCAACGTCCTGACTTTC. Residues: CASSEYGAGANVLTF. The variable domain in full, with the rest retrieved from reference TRBV25-1 and TRBJ2-6, is EADIYQTPRYLVIGTGKKITLECSQTMGHDKMYWYQQDPGMELHLIHYSYGVNSTEKGDLSSESTVSRIRTEHFPLTLESARPSHTSQYLCASSEYGAGANVLTFGAGSRLTVL.

This clonotype was seen a few times. Germline is not matched at one junction end, which may reflect a read error. The chain combines TRBV7-7 with TRBJ2-5; TRBD1 agrees at 9 bases. Germline values: CDR1 SSHAT, CDR2 FNYEAQ (reference sequence). The CDR3 has 14 residues. The CDR3 DNA follows: TGTGCTAGCAGTACCGGACAGGGGACGGTGACCCAGTACTTC. Translation gives CASSTGQGTVTQYF.

This chain joins TRBV9 and TRBJ2-1, with 9 bases aligning to TRBD2. In germline, CDR1 is SGDLS, CDR2 YYNGEE. The V gene end was trimmed by 4 bases and the J gene end by 7 bases; junction bases not matched to a gene: 9. This CDR3 has 15 residues. This CDR3 is CASSSGTSLKNEQFF. In nucleotides, the CDR3 is TGTGCCAGCAGCTCCGGGACTAGCTTGAAAAATGAGCAGTTCTTC.

This rearrangement joins TRBV28 to TRBJ1-1; D is possibly TRBD1 (5 bases). CDR3 length equals 14 residues. Per the germline V gene, CDR1 is MDHEN and CDR2 is SYDVKM. V shed 6 bases and J shed 4 bases, with 15 bases lying between them. The CDR3 DNA follows: TGTGCCAGCAGCCAGGGACCAGGTATCACTGAAGCTTTCTTT. Its translation: CASSQGPGITEAFF.

This clonotype has only a few counts. CDR3 loop: CASSFWLAASTDTQYF. The CDR3 DNA reads TGTGCCAGCAGCTTTTGGCTAGCGGCTAGCACAGATACGCAGTATTTT. The chain joins TRBV7-9 to TRBJ2-3, with 7 bases lining up with TRBD2. CDR3 length equals 16 residues. After removal of 3 bases from V and 0 bases from J, the junction contained 6 bases not matched to a gene. CDR1 and CDR2 (germline): SEHNR, FQNEAQ (reference sequence).

The chain links TRBV5-1 to TRBJ1-1, with D possibly being TRBD1 (5 bases). Trimming removed 4 bases from V and 3 bases from J, with 13 bases in between. The germline V gene has CDR1 SGHRS and CDR2 YFSETQ. This CDR3 has 14 residues. The CDR3 coding sequence is TGCGCCAGCAGCCCTGGTGGGGGAGACACTGAAGCTTTCTTT. It specifies CASSPGGGDTEAFF.

In its sample, this clonotype was seen many times. V and J are TRBV9 and TRBJ2-1; TRBD1 aligns across 9 bases. V dropped 6 bases and J dropped 5; count of bases not matched to a gene: 3. Germline V gene lookup returns CDR1 SGDLS and CDR2 YYNGEE. CDR3 length: 13 residues. The CDR3 DNA is TGTGCCAGCAACCGGGACAGGGACAATGAGCAGTTCTTC. Residues: CASNRDRDNEQFF.